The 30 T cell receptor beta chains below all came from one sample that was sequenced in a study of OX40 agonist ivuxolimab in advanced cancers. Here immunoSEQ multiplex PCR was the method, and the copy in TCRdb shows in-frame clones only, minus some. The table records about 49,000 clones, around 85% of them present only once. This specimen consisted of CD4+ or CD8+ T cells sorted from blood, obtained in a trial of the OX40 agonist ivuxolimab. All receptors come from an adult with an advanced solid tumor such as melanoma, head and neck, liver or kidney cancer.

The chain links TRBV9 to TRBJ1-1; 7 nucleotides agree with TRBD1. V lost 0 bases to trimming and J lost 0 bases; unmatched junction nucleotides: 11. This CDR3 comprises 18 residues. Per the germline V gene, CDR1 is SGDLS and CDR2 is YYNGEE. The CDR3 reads CASSVAGGQGVLNTEAFF. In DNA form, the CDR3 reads TGTGCCAGCAGCGTAGCAGGGGGGCAGGGGGTCCTGAACACTGAAGCTTTCTTT.

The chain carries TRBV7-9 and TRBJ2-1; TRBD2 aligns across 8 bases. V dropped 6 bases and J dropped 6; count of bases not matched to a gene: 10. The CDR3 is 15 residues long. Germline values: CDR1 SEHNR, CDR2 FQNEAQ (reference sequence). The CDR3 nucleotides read TGTGCCAGCAGTCTGGACGGGGGGGCCGGCAATGAGCAGTTCTTC. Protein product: CASSLDGGAGNEQFF.

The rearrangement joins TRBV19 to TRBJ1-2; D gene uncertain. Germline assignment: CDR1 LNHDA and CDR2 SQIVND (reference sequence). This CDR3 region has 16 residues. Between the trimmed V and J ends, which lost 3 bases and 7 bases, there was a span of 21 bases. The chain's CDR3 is CASSIGDLGSSRGYTF. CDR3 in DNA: TGTGCCAGTAGTATCGGGGATCTCGGATCATCGCGTGGCTACACCTTC.

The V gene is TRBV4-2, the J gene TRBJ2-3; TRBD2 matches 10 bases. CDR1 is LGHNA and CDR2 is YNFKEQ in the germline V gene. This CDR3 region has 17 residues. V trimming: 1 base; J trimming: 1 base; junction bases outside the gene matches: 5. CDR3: CASSQVAGLAGTDTQYF. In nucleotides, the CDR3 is TGTGCCAGCAGCCAAGTAGCAGGACTAGCGGGCACAGATACGCAGTATTTT.

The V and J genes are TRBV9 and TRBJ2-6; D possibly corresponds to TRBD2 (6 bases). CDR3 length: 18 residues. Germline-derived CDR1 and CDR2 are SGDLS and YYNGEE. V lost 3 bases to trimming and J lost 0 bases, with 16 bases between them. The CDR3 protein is CASSERGGRYSGANVLTF. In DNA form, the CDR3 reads TGTGCCAGCAGCGAGAGGGGAGGACGGTACTCTGGGGCCAACGTCCTGACTTTC.

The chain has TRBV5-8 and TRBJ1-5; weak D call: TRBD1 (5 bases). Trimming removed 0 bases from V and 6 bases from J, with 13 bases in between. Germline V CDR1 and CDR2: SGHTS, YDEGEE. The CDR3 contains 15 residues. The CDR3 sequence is CASSLGQTKRQPQHF. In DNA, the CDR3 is TGTGCCAGCAGCTTGGGACAGACAAAGCGTCAGCCCCAGCATTTT.

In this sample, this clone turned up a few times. In nucleotides, the CDR3 is TGTGCCAGCAGCGCACAGGGAGAGCATTCACCCCTCCACTTT. Encoded protein: CASSAQGEHSPLHF. The chain employs TRBV9 and TRBJ1-6; maybe TRBD1 (6 bases). V was trimmed by 3 bases and J by 8 bases, leaving 12 bases between them. Germline V lookup: CDR1 SGDLS, CDR2 YYNGEE. CDR3 length: 14 residues.

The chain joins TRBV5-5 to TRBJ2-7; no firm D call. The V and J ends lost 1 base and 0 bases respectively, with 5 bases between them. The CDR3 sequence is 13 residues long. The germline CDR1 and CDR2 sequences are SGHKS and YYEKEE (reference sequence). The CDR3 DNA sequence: TGTGCCAGCAGCTTGCACAGCTCCTACGAGCAGTACTTC. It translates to CASSLHSSYEQYF.

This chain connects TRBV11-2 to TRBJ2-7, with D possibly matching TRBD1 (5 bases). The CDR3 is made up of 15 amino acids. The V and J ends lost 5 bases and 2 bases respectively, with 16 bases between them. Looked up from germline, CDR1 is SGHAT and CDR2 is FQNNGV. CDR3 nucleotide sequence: TGTGCCAGCAGCCTTCTCCAGGGTGGCACCTACGAGCAGTACGTC. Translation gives CASSLLQGGTYEQYV.

The DNA for the CDR3 is TGTGCCAGCAGCTTCGGGGACAGGAGACAAGAGACCCAGTACTTC. Protein product: CASSFGDRRQETQYF. The V and J genes are TRBV7-2 and TRBJ2-5, with TRBD1 matching 8 bases. V dropped 3 bases and J dropped 2; count of bases not matched to a gene: 5. Per germline, CDR1 SGHTA and CDR2 FQGNSA. CDR3 length equals 15 residues.

CDR3 bases: TGCGCCAGCAGCTTTACGGGCGGGGGCGAGCAGTACGTC. Amino acid sequence: CASSFTGGGEQYV. This chain joins TRBV5-1 and TRBJ2-7; 7 nucleotides match TRBD2. The length of the CDR3 is 13 residues. With V trimmed by 2 bases and J by 6 bases, 5 bases remained unmatched. Germline V CDR1 and CDR2: SGHRS, YFSETQ.

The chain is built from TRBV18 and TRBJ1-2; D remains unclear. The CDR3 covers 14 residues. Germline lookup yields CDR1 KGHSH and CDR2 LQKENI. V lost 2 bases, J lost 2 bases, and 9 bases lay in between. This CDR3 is CASSPETENYGYTF. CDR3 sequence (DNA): TGTGCCAGCTCACCAGAGACGGAGAACTATGGCTACACCTTC.

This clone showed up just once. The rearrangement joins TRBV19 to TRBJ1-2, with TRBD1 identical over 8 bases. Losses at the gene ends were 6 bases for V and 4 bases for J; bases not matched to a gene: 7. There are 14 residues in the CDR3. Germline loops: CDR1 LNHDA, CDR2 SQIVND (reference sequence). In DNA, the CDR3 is TGTGCCAGTAGCACAGGGGGTGCTCTCTATGGCTACACCTTC. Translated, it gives CASSTGGALYGYTF. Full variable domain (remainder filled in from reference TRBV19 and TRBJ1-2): DGGITQSPKYLFRKEGQNVTLSCEQNLNHDAMYWYRQDPGQGLRLIYYSQIVNDFQKGDIAEGYSVSREKKESFPLTVTSAQKNPTAFYLCASSTGGALYGYTFGSGTRLTVV.

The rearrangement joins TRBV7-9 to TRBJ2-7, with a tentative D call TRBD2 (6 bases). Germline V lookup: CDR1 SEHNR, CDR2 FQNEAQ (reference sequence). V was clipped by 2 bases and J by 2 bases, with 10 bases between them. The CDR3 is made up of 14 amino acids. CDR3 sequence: CASSLRGNPYEQYF. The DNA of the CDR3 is TGTGCCAGCAGCTTACGGGGGAACCCCTACGAGCAGTACTTC.

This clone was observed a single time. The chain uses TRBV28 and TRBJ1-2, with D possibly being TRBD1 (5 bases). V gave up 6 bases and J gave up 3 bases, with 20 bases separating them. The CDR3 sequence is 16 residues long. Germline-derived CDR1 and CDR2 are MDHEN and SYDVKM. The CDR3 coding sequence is TGTGCCAGCAGGGCCTTGGGGGTCGGTATAGACTATGGCTACACCTTC. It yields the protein CASRALGVGIDYGYTF.

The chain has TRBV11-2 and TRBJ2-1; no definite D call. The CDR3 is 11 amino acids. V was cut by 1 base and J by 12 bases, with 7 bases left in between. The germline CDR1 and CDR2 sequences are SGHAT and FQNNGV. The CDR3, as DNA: TGTGCCAGCAGCTTAGCAGAGTGGCAGTTCTTC. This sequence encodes CASSLAEWQFF.

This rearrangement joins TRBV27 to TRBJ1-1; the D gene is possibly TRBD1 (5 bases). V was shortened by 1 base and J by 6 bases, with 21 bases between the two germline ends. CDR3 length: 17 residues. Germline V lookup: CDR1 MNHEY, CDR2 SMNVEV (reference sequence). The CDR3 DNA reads TGTGCCAGCAGTTTATTGGGACCGAACCGGCTAAGCGCTGAAGCTTTCTTT. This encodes CASSLLGPNRLSAEAFF.

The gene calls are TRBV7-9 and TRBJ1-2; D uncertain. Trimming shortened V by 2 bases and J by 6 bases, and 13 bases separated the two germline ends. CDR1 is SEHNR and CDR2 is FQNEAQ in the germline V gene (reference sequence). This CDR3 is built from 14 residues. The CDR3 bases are TGTGCCAGCAGCTTAAACATCTTGACGAATGGCTACACCTTC. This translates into CASSLNILTNGYTF.

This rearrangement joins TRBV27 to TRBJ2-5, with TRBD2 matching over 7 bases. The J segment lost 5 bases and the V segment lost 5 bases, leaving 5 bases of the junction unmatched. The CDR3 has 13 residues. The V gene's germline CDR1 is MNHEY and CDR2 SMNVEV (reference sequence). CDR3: CASSPWGGETQYF. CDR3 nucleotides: TGTGCCAGCAGTCCTTGGGGGGGGGAGACCCAGTACTTC.

Here the CDR3 reads CASSQAGTGVYEQYV. The CDR3 nucleotides read TGTGCCAGCAGCCAAGCCGGGACAGGGGTCTACGAGCAGTACGTC. The gene calls are TRBV2 and TRBJ2-7; 10 bases are a match to TRBD1. CDR1 is SNHLY and CDR2 is FYNNEI in the germline V gene. This CDR3 is 15 amino acids long. The J segment lost 3 bases and the V segment lost 6 bases, leaving 8 bases of the junction unmatched.

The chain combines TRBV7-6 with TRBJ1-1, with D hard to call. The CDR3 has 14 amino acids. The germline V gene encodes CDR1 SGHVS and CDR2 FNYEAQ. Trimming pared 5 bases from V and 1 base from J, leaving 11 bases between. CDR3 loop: CASSPLGTNTEAFF. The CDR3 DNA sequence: TGTGCCAGCAGCCCGCTGGGCACGAACACTGAAGCTTTCTTT.

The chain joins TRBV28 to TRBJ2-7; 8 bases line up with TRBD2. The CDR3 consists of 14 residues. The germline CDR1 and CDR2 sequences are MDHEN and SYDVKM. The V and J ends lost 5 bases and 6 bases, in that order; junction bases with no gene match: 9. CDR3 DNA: TGTGCCAGCAGTCCCGGGACTAGGATCTCCGAGCAGTACTTC. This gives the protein CASSPGTRISEQYF. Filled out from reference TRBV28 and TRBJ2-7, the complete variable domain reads DVKVTQSSRYLVKRTGEKVFLECVQDMDHENMFWYRQDPGLGLRLIYFSYDVKMKEKGDIPEGYSVSREKKERFSLILESASTNQTSMYLCASSPGTRISEQYFGPGTRLTVT.

Here the CDR3 DNA reads TGTGCCAGCACGACCGGCACTGAAGCTTTCTTT. Amino acids: CASTTGTEAFF. The chain carries TRBV6-5 and TRBJ1-1; D is uncertain. The V end was cut by 7 bases, the J end by 4 bases, with 7 bases between. The CDR3 has 11 residues. Germline V gives CDR1 MNHEY, CDR2 SVGAGI.

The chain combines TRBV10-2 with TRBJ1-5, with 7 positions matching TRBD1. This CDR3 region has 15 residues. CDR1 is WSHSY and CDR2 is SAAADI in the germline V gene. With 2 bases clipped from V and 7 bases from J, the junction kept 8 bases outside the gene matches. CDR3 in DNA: TGCGCCAGCAGTGAGACAGGGGCGATGGTCCAGCCCCAGCATTTT. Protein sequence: CASSETGAMVQPQHF.

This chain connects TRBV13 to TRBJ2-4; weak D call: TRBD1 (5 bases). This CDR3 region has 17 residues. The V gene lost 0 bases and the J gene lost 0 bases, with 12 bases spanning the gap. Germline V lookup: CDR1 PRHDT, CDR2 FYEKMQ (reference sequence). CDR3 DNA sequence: TGTGCCAGCAGCTTAGGCCTTGCGGACATAGCCAAAAACATTCAGTACTTC. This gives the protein CASSLGLADIAKNIQYF.

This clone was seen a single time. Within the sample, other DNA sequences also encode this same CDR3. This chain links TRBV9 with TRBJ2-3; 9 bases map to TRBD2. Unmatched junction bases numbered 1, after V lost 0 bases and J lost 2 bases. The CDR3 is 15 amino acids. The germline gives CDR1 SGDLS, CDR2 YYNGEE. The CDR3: CASSVVAGATDTQYF. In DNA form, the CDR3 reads TGTGCCAGCAGCGTAGTAGCGGGGGCCACAGATACGCAGTATTTT.

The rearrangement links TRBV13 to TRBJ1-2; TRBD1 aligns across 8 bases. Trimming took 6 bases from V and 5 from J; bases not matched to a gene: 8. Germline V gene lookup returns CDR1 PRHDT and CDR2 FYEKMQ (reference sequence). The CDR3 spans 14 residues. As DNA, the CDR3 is TGTGCCAGCAGTTCCGGACAGGGAAGGTATGGCTACACCTTC. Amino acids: CASSSGQGRYGYTF.

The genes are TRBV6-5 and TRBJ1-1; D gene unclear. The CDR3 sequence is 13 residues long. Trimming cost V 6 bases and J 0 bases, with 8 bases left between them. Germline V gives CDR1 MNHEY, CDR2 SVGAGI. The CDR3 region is CASRTMMNTEAFF. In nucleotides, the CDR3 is TGTGCCAGCAGGACAATGATGAACACTGAAGCTTTCTTT.

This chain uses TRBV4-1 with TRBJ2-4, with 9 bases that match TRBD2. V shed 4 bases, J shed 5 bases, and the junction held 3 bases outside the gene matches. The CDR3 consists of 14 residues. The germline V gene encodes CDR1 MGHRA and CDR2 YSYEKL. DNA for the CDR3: TGCGCCAGCAGCCCGCGGACTAGCGAAAACATTCAGTACTTC. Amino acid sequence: CASSPRTSENIQYF.

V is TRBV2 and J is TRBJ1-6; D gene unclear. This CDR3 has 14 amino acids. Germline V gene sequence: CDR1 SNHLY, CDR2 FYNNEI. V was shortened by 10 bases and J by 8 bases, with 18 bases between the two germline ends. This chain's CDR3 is CATESGLRDSPLHF. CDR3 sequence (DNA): TGTGCCACCGAATCCGGGTTAAGGGATTCACCCCTCCACTTT.